This T cell receptor beta chain was obtained from a study of prognosis after radiotherapy for stage I lung cancer. Study summary: SBRT radiotherapy used 3 to 5 fractions and a biologically effective dose of at least 100 Gy.

The V gene lost 0 bases and the J gene lost 2 bases, with 13 bases spanning the gap. Germline CDR1 and CDR2: MNHEY and SVGAGI. The CDR3 runs to 16 residues. This clonotype has ten or more counts. CT and PET/CT showed node-negative disease in all patients, none of whom had received prior chemotherapy or radiotherapy or had other malignancies. Two-round multiplex PCR amplified TCR beta CDR3 from genomic DNA. Specific primers for each TRBV and TRBJ gene were what first-round PCR used. One entry per CDR3 protein results from TCRdb running MiXCR on the multiplex PCR reads. The sample comprises around 59,000 distinct CDR3 sequences, approximately 25% of which are singletons, and approximately 8.3% rests with the top ten.

The V and J genes are TRBV6-5 and TRBJ2-5; D is unclear. The source is a donor over 45 with non-small cell lung cancer. The source material was PBMCs, sampled before or after stereotactic body radiation therapy (not recorded which). The CDR3 protein is CASSYSTGWVQETQYF. DNA for the CDR3: TGTGCCAGCAGTTACTCGACCGGGTGGGTACAAGAGACCCAGTACTTC.